These T cell receptor beta chains were read from a single sample in a study of T cell clusters in autoimmune cytopenias. Following a re-call of the multiplex PCR reads, TCRdb has one entry per CDR3 protein and lacks DNA. This sample's clone table lists some 12,000 distinct CDR3 sequences. Sample: peripheral blood. These receptors all stem from a human donor with an autoimmune cytopenia or autoimmune hepatitis (not recorded which). CDR3s include the opening cysteine and the closing phenylalanine or tryptophan. Expanded clones are given a class, and other clones once, few, many or no size at all.

size: -; J: TRBJ2-6; V: TRBV15; CDR3: CATALGLLGPGANVLTF
size: medium-sized; J: TRBJ2-5; V: TRBV29-1; CDR3: CSVDAGQETQYF
size: -; J: TRBJ2-1; V: TRBV15; CDR3: CATSRGLTREHNEQFF
size: medium-sized; J: TRBJ2-3; V: TRBV5-6; CDR3: CASSFSEPRAQYF
size: -; J: TRBJ2-4; V: TRBV6-6; CDR3: CASSYPTATGGNIQYF
size: -; J: TRBJ2-7; V: TRBV6-5; CDR3: CASSTPLAGVYEQYF
size: -; J: TRBJ1-2; V: TRBV6-6; CDR3: CASSYSSRGAGGYTF
size: medium-sized; J: TRBJ2-7; V: TRBV29-1; CDR3: CSVWGGAPSYEQYF
size: -; J: TRBJ1-5; V: TRBV6-5; CDR3: CASSGDRGPGQPQHF
size: medium-sized; J: TRBJ2-7; V: TRBV29-1; CDR3: CSVEPGLAGGSYEQYF
size: -; J: TRBJ1-2; V: TRBV27; CDR3: CASRTLRDGYTF
size: -; J: TRBJ2-3; V: TRBV19; CDR3: CASSMLGTQYF
size: medium-sized; J: TRBJ2-1; V: TRBV19; CDR3: CASSIWSGEQFF
size: -; J: TRBJ1-5; V: TRBV19; CDR3: CASSPPRQGLSQPQHF
size: -; J: TRBJ2-1; V: TRBV19; CDR3: CASAGVGFALLRDNEQFF
size: -; J: TRBJ2-7; V: TRBV5-4; CDR3: CASSLRASDEQYF
size: -; J: TRBJ2-3; V: TRBV5-4; CDR3: CASSSDFGPTDTQYF
size: medium-sized; J: TRBJ2-2; V: TRBV18; CDR3: CASSPLTAMNTGELFF
size: -; J: TRBJ1-1; V: TRBV12-3/TRBV12-4; CDR3: CASSFRTENTEAFF
size: medium-sized; J: TRBJ1-3; V: TRBV11-1; CDR3: CASLEEPGNTIYF
size: medium-sized; J: TRBJ2-2; V: TRBV19; CDR3: CASSIGATGELFF
size: -; J: TRBJ2-3; V: TRBV27; CDR3: CASRSLSLGGTKDTQYF
size: -; J: TRBJ1-2; V: TRBV19; CDR3: CATKEVGGFHGYTF
size: -; J: TRBJ2-4; V: TRBV5-1; CDR3: CASSTGQGKNIQYF
size: -; J: TRBJ2-2; V: TRBV27; CDR3: CASSLWGSPTTGELFF
size: -; J: TRBJ2-3; V: TRBV5-1; CDR3: CASSSIKATDTQYF
size: medium-sized; J: TRBJ2-5; V: TRBV11-1; CDR3: CARYGTVQETQYF
size: -; J: TRBJ2-1; V: TRBV30; CDR3: CAGVVGAFYNEQFF
size: medium-sized; J: TRBJ2-1; V: TRBV27; CDR3: CASHGLYPYNEQFF
size: -; J: TRBJ1-3; V: TRBV5-1; CDR3: CASSAGGIGNTIYF
size: medium-sized; J: TRBJ2-1; V: TRBV19; CDR3: CASTPTSGIYNEQFF
size: -; J: TRBJ2-5; V: TRBV6-1; CDR3: CASKGQGTETQYF
size: -; J: TRBJ2-1; V: TRBV19; CDR3: CASSPQGRGTLLNEQFF
size: -; J: TRBJ2-5; V: TRBV18; CDR3: CASSPGLAGETQYF
size: -; J: TRBJ1-1; V: TRBV18; CDR3: CASSPQGTVNTEAFF
size: medium-sized; J: TRBJ2-7; V: TRBV6-5; CDR3: CASSYRDRGYEQYF
size: medium-sized; J: TRBJ2-3; V: TRBV5-6; CDR3: CASSFQGTDTQYF
size: -; J: TRBJ2-2; V: TRBV5-5; CDR3: CASSLTLNTGELFF
size: -; J: TRBJ2-3; V: TRBV11-1; CDR3: CASRKTSGGLDTQYF
size: -; J: TRBJ1-5; V: TRBV18; CDR3: CASSPRSTGNQPQHF
size: medium-sized; J: TRBJ2-3; V: TRBV19; CDR3: CASSNGGGQSDTQYF
size: medium-sized; J: TRBJ2-3; V: TRBV19; CDR3: CASSIEKRGTDTQYF
size: -; J: TRBJ1-4; V: TRBV6-5; CDR3: CASREPGRDEKLFF
size: -; J: TRBJ2-2; V: TRBV6-6; CDR3: CASSYPPGQGEPLYTGELFF
size: -; J: TRBJ1-1; V: TRBV12-3/TRBV12-4; CDR3: CASSYFSGQKNTEAFF
size: -; J: TRBJ1-1; V: TRBV29-1; CDR3: CSVAMGLNTEAFF
size: -; J: TRBJ2-2; V: TRBV6-6; CDR3: CASVIRTNTGELFF
size: -; J: TRBJ1-4; V: TRBV20-1; CDR3: CSARAPGQTGLFF
size: -; J: TRBJ2-5; V: TRBV18; CDR3: CASSPPERETQYF
size: -; J: TRBJ1-4; V: TRBV6-1; CDR3: CASSPTREKLFF
size: -; J: TRBJ2-5; V: TRBV5-1; CDR3: CASSLGGDGKTQYF
size: -; J: TRBJ2-1; V: TRBV7-9; CDR3: CASSLDPGQGGVDEQFF
size: -; J: TRBJ2-7; V: TRBV5-5; CDR3: CASSLEIGNEQYF
size: -; J: TRBJ2-3; V: TRBV7-9; CDR3: CASSPGGHTQYF